This TCR beta chain was identified during a study of Tregs in tolerant kidney transplant recipients. The study's findings and limits: Activated donor B cell expansion appeared to reveal the most relevant donor-specific TCRbeta repertoire.

CDR1 and CDR2 from the germline V gene are SGDLS and YYNGEE. There are 14 residues in the CDR3. V was pared by 2 bases and J by 5 bases, with 13 bases between. Points on this clone: Its antigen is as yet unknown.

Thawed PBMCs were FACS-sorted into unstimulated CD4+CD25+CD127- regulatory T cells, CD4+CD25- non-regulatory cells, CD4 and CD8 cells. Using immunoSEQ multiplex PCR, the repertoire was profiled, and TCRdb retains in-frame clones only, with some absent. In the table there are around 50,000 clones, 83% of which are singletons. This receptor was identified in a human donor in good health. The chain carries TRBV9 and TRBJ2-5; D is uncertain. Input material: CD4+ T cells from blood. The CDR3: CASSVGSQEETQYF. CDR3 bases: TGTGCCAGCAGCGTGGGGTCTCAGGAGGAGACCCAGTACTTC.